This record looks at one TCR beta chain sequence and its context. Its antigen remains unknown. The data are from a study of PD-L1 blockade in urothelial cancer. Background on the study: Male sex and bladder-origin urothelial cancer were recorded for twenty-five of 29 patients.

Study-level results: Durable-benefit patients showed greater tumor-associated blood clone expansion at 3 weeks.

Germline V gene lookup returns CDR1 SGHNT and CDR2 YENEEA. The CDR3 is made up of 14 amino acids. V was shortened by 2 bases and J by 5 bases, with 10 bases between the two germline ends. TCRdb's table, derived via immunoSEQ multiplex PCR, lists solely in-frame clones and lacks some. The sample lists some 100,000 clones; about 91% were seen once. The origin of this receptor is a woman over 75 with urothelial cancer. The sequenced sample was PBMCs, obtained around atezolizumab (anti-PD-L1) treatment. The V gene is TRBV11-3, the J gene TRBJ2-1; D ambiguous. The CDR3 bases are TGTGCCAGCAGCTTACAGGCAACTCACAATGAGCAGTTCTTC. This translates into CASSLQATHNEQFF.